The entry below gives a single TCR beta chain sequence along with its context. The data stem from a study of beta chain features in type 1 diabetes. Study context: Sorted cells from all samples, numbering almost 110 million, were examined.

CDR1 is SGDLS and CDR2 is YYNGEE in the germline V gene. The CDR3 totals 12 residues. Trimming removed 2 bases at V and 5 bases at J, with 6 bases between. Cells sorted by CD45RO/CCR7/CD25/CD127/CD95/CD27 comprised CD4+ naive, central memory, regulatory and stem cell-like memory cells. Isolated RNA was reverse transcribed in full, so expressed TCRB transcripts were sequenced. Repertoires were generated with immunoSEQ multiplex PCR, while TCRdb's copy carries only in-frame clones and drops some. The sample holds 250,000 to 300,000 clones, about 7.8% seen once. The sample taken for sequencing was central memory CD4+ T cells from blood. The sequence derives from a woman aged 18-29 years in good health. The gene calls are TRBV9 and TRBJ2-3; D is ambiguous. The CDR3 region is CASSVSLDTQYF. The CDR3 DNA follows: TGTGCCAGCAGCGTTTCCTTAGATACGCAGTATTTT.